The 16 T cell receptor beta chains given below trace back to one sample, sequenced in a study of blood T cell repertoires in COVID-19. TCRdb's copy holds only in-frame clones and misses some; the assay was immunoSEQ multiplex PCR. The sample records 140,000 to 150,000 clones, nearly 85% being singletons. The sample was peripheral blood. The receptors were gathered from a human donor in a cohort sampled during active COVID-19.

This chain uses TRBV2 with TRBJ2-5; D unclear. Germline CDR1 is SNHLY and CDR2 is FYNNEI. The length of the CDR3 is 13 residues. Trimming shortened V by 8 bases and J by 4 bases, and 14 bases separated the two germline ends. CDR3 nucleotides: TGTGCCAGCGGGGAAGGCACGGGAGAGACCCAGTACTTC. This gives the protein CASGEGTGETQYF. Full variable domain (rest looked up from reference TRBV2 and TRBJ2-5): EPEVTQTPSHQVTQMGQEVILRCVPISNHLYFYWYRQILGQKVEFLVSFYNNEISEKSEIFDDQFSVERPDGSNFTLKIRSTKLEDSAMYFCASGEGTGETQYFGPGTRLLVL.

V usage is TRBV5-1 and J usage is TRBJ2-3; 9 positions match TRBD2. J lost 5 bases, V lost 1 base, and 11 bases had no gene match. Germline loops: CDR1 SGHRS, CDR2 YFSETQ. The CDR3 runs 17 residues. CDR3 sequence (DNA): TGCGCCAGCAGCTTGTTGGCGTCGGCGGGAGGGGGAGATACGCAGTATTTT. Its protein is CASSLLASAGGGDTQYF.

In DNA, the CDR3 is TGTGCCAGCAGTATGTCCCGGGACAGCACTGAAGCTTTCTTT. It encodes CASSMSRDSTEAFF. The rearrangement uses TRBV6-5 and TRBJ1-1, with 7 nucleotides matching TRBD1. The V gene end was trimmed by 5 bases and the J gene end by 4 bases; junction bases not matched to a gene: 7. Germline CDR1 reads MNHEY; CDR2 reads SVGAGI. The length of the CDR3 is 14 residues.

This chain links TRBV7-2 with TRBJ2-3; the D gene is possibly TRBD2 (5 bases). V lost 4 bases and J 3 bases, leaving 14 bases between the germline ends. This CDR3 comprises 15 residues. CDR1 SGHTA and CDR2 FQGNSA come from the germline V gene. DNA of the CDR3: TGTGCCAGCAGCTCCAGACAAACGGGAACAGATACGCAGTATTTT. Translating it yields CASSSRQTGTDTQYF.

This clone came up once. The chain employs TRBV20-1 and TRBJ1-3; D remains ambiguous. V lost 3 bases and J lost 7, with 16 bases in between. This CDR3 comprises 14 residues. CDR1 is DFQATT and CDR2 is SNEGSKA in the germline V gene (reference sequence). The CDR3 coding sequence is TGCAGTGCTAGTAGGACGGCGGGAGGCAACACCATATATTTT. Translated, it gives CSASRTAGGNTIYF.

V gene TRBV9 combines with J gene TRBJ2-2; D call uncertain. Trimming stripped 2 bases from V and 2 bases from J, with 10 bases between. CDR1 SGDLS and CDR2 YYNGEE come from the germline V gene. The CDR3 is 15 amino acids. CDR3 DNA sequence: TGTGCCAGCAGCGTTGAACAGTTTAACACCGGGGAGCTGTTTTTT. The encoded protein is CASSVEQFNTGELFF.

This clone was counted a single time. The V call is TRBV5-4, the J call TRBJ1-3; perhaps TRBD1 as D (6 bases). CDR3 length: 13 residues. Trimming pared 3 bases from V and 9 bases from J, leaving 13 bases between. CDR1 is SGHNT and CDR2 is YYREEE in the germline V gene (reference sequence). The chain's CDR3 is CASSSTGRPTIYF. CDR3 in DNA: TGTGCCAGCAGCTCAACAGGGCGGCCCACCATATATTTT.

This clone occurred once. This chain joins TRBV6-5 and TRBJ2-7; D remains ambiguous. Germline V lookup: CDR1 MNHEY, CDR2 SVGAGI. Trimming removed 0 bases from V and 2 bases from J, with 8 bases in between. The CDR3 contains 14 residues. The CDR3 region is CASSYSSVAYEQYF. In DNA form, the CDR3 reads TGTGCCAGCAGTTACTCGAGTGTGGCCTACGAGCAGTACTTC.

The gene calls are TRBV5-6 and TRBJ1-4; D unclear. Germline lookup yields CDR1 SGHDT and CDR2 YYEEEE. Trimming stripped 4 bases from V and 5 bases from J, with 12 bases between. The CDR3 is 14 residues long. The CDR3 nucleotides are TGTGCCAGCAGCACCGGTACCCTAAATGAAAAACTGTTTTTT. Amino acids: CASSTGTLNEKLFF.

The chain is built from TRBV18 and TRBJ2-1, with 7 bases aligning to TRBD2. The J segment lost 4 bases and the V segment lost 5 bases, leaving 5 bases of the junction unmatched. Germline V gene lookup returns CDR1 KGHSH and CDR2 LQKENI. CDR3 size: 14 residues. The CDR3 DNA is TGTGCCAGCTCATGGTCGGGGGGATACAATGAGCAGTTCTTC. This sequence encodes CASSWSGGYNEQFF.

The chain recombines TRBV11-1 with TRBJ1-2, with D possibly matching TRBD1 (5 bases). CDR1 and CDR2 from the germline V gene are SGHAT and FQDESV (reference sequence). CDR3 length: 14 residues. V lost 4 bases to trimming and J lost 6 bases, with 15 bases between them. The CDR3 DNA is TGTGCCAGCAGCTCCCAACCGTCGGGGGATGGCTACACCTTC. It translates to CASSSQPSGDGYTF.

This clone showed up just a few times. This rearrangement joins TRBV19 to TRBJ1-1, with a possible D match to TRBD1 (6 bases). The CDR3 is 13 amino acids. V gave up 8 bases and J gave up 1 base, with 11 bases separating them. Looked up from germline, CDR1 is LNHDA and CDR2 is SQIVND (reference sequence). For the CDR3, the DNA is TGTGCCAGTGAACCGGGACAGAACACTGAAGCTTTCTTT. Amino acid sequence: CASEPGQNTEAFF.

The chain combines TRBV20-1 with TRBJ1-1, with TRBD1 as a possible D gene (5 bases). CDR1 is DFQATT, CDR2 SNEGSKA, per germline (reference sequence). The ends were cut back, 3 bases at V and 8 bases at J, with 19 bases in the middle. CDR3 length: 14 residues. Here the CDR3 DNA reads TGCAGTGCTAGTCAAGGACAAGAGCTGTCGGAAGCTTTCTTT. It is translated as CSASQGQELSEAFF.

V and J are TRBV19 and TRBJ1-4; 9 bases align to TRBD1. The CDR3 length is 15 residues. CDR1 LNHDA and CDR2 SQIVND come from the germline V gene (reference sequence). V was clipped by 7 bases and J by 5 bases; unmatched bases: 8. Written as DNA, the CDR3 is TGTGCCAGTATTACTACCGGGACAGGGAATGAAAAACTGTTTTTT. Protein product: CASITTGTGNEKLFF.

This sequence joins TRBV7-6 and TRBJ2-1; 13 nucleotides agree with TRBD2. The CDR3 is 15 amino acids. Unmatched junction bases numbered 7, after V lost 5 bases and J lost 9 bases. CDR1 and CDR2 (germline): SGHVS, FNYEAQ. CDR3 DNA sequence: TGTGCCAGCAGCCTTCGACTAGCGGGGGGTCTTGAGCAGTTCTTC. Residues: CASSLRLAGGLEQFF.

This clone was recorded once. The rearrangement uses TRBV7-2 and TRBJ1-2; 9 bases map to TRBD1. Losses at the gene ends were 2 bases for V and 3 bases for J; bases not matched to a gene: 10. The CDR3 runs 17 residues. Per the germline V gene, CDR1 is SGHTA and CDR2 is FQGNSA. The chain's CDR3 is CASSLIGDRVSDYGYTF. The CDR3 DNA sequence: TGTGCCAGCAGCTTAATAGGGGACAGGGTTTCGGACTATGGCTACACCTTC.